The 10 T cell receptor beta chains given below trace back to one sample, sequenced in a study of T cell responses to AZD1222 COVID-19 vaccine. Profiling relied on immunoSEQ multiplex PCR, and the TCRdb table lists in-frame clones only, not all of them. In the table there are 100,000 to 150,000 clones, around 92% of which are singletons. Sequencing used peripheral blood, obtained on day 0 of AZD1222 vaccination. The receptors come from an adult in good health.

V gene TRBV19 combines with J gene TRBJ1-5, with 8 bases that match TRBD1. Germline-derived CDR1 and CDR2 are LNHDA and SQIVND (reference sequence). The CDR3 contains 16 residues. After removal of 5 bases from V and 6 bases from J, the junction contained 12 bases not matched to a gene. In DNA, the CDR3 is TGTGCCAGTAGTCTTCTGACAGGGGCCATGGGTCAGCCCCAGCATTTT. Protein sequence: CASSLLTGAMGQPQHF.

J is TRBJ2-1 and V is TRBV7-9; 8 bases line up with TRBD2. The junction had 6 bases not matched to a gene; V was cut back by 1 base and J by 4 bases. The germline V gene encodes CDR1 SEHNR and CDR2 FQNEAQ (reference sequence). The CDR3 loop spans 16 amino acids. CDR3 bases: TGTGCCAGCAGCTTAGTTGTACTAGCGGTATACAATGAGCAGTTCTTC. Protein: CASSLVVLAVYNEQFF.

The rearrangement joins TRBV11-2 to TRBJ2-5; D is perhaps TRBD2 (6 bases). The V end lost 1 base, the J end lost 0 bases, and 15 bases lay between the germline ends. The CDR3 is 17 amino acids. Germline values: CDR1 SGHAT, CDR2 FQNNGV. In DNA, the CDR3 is TGTGCCAGCAGCTTAGTACGCGTGGGAGGATACCAAGAGACCCAGTACTTC. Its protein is CASSLVRVGGYQETQYF.

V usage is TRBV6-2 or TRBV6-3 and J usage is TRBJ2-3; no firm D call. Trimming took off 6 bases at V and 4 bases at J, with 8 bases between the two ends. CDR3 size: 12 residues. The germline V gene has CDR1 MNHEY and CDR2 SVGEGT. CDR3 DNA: TGTGCCAGCAGCCCATGGCCAGATACGCAGTATTTT. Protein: CASSPWPDTQYF.

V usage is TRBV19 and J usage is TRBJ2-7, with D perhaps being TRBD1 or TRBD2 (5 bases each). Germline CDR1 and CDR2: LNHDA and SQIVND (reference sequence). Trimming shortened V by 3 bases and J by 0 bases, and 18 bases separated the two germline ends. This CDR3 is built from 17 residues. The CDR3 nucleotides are TGTGCCAGTAGTATGTGGACGAGAGGGGCCAGCTCCTACGAGCAGTACTTC. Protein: CASSMWTRGASSYEQYF.

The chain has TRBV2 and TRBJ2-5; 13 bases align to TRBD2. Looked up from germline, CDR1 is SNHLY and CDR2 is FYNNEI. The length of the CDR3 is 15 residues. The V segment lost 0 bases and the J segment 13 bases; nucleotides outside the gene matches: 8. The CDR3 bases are TGTGCCAGCAGTGAAGCGCAACTAGCGGGGGGGGCTTCGTACTTC. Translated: CASSEAQLAGGASYF.

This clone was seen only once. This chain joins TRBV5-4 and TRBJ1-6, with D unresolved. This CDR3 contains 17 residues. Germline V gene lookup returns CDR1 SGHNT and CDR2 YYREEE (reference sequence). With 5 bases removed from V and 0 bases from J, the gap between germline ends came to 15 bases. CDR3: CASSHRSSSSYNSPLHF. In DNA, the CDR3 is TGTGCCAGCAGTCATCGGAGTTCGAGCTCCTATAATTCACCCCTCCACTTT.

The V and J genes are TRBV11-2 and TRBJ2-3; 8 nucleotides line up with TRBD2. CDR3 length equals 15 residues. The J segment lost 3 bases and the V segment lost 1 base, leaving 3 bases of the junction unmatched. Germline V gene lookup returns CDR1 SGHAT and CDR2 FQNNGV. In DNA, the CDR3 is TGTGCCAGCAGCTTAGGAGCGGGAGCTACAGATACGCAGTATTTT. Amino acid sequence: CASSLGAGATDTQYF.

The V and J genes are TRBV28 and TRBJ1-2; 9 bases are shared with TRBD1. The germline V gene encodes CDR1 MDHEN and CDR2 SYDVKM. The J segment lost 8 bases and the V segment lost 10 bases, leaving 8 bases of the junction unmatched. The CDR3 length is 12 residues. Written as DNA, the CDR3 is TGTGCCACCGACACAGGGGGCGAAGGCTACACCTTC. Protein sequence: CATDTGGEGYTF.

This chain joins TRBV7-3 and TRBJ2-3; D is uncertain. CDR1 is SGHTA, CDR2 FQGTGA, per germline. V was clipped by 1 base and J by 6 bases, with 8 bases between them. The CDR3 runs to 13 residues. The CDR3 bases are TGTGCCAGCAGCTTAAGGTCTGAGGATACGCAGTATTTT. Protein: CASSLRSEDTQYF.